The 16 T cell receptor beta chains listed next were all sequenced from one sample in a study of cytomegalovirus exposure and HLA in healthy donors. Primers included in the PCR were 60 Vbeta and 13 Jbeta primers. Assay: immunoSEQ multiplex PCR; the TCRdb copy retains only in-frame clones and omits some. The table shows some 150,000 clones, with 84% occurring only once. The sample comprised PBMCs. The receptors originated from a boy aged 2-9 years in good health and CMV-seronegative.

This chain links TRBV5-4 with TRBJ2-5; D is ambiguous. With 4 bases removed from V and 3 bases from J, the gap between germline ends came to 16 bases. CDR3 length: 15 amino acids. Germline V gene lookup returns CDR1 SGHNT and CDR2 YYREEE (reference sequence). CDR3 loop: CASSLVGRVEETQYF. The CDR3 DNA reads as TGTGCCAGCAGCCTTGTAGGCCGGGTGGAAGAGACCCAGTACTTC.

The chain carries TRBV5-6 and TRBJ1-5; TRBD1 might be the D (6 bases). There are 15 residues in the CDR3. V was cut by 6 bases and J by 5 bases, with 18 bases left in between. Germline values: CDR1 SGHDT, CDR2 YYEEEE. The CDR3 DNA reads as TGTGCCAGCACCTTATGGGACAAGGCCGATCAGCCCCAGCATTTT. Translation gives CASTLWDKADQPQHF.

This CDR3 is CASSRDRGVTGELFF. The CDR3 DNA reads TGTGCCAGCAGCCGAGACAGGGGTGTAACCGGGGAGCTGTTTTTT. V and J are TRBV5-6 and TRBJ2-2; TRBD1 matches at 8 bases. The CDR3 spans 15 residues. CDR1 and CDR2 from the germline V gene are SGHDT and YYEEEE. With V trimmed by 4 bases and J by 5 bases, 7 bases remained unmatched.

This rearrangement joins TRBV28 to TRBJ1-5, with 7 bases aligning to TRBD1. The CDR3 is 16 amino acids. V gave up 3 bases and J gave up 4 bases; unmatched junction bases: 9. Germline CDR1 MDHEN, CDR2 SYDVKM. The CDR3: CASSFRKTGRNQPQHF. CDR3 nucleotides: TGTGCCAGCAGTTTTCGGAAGACAGGGAGGAATCAGCCCCAGCATTTT.

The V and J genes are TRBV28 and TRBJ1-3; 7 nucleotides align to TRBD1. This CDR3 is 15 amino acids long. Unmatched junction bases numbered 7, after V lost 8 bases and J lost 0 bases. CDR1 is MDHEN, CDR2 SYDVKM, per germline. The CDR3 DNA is TGTGCCAGCCGGGACAGTAGGACCTCTGGAAACACCATATATTTT. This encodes CASRDSRTSGNTIYF.

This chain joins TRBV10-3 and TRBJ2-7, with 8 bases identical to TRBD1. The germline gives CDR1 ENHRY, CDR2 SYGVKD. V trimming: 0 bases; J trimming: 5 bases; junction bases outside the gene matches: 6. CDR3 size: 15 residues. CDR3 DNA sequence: TGTGCCATCAGTGAGTCGAGACAGGGGTGGCACGAGCAGTACTTC. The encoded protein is CAISESRQGWHEQYF.

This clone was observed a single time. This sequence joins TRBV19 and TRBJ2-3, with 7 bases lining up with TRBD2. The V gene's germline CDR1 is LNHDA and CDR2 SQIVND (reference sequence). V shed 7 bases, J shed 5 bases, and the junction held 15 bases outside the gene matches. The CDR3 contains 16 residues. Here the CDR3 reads CASIPTSLQEGDTQYF. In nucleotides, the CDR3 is TGTGCCAGTATCCCGACTAGCCTACAAGAGGGAGATACGCAGTATTTT.

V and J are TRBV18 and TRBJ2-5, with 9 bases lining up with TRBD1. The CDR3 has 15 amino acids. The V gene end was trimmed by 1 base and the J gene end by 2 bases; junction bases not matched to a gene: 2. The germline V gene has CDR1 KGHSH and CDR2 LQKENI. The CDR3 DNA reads TGTGCCAGCTCACCACGGGACAGGGAACAAGAGACCCAGTACTTC. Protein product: CASSPRDREQETQYF.

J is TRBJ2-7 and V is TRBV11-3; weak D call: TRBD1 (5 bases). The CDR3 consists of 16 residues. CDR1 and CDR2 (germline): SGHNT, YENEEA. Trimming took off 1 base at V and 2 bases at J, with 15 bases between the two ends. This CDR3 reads CASSLVTVVAPYEQYF. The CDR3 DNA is TGTGCCAGCAGCTTAGTGACAGTCGTCGCTCCCTACGAGCAGTACTTC.

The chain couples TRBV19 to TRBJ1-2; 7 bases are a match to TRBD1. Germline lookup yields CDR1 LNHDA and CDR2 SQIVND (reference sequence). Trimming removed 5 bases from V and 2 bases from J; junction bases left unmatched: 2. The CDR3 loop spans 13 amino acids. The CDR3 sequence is CASSRDRNYGYTF. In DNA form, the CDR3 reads TGTGCCAGTAGTCGGGACAGAAACTATGGCTACACCTTC.

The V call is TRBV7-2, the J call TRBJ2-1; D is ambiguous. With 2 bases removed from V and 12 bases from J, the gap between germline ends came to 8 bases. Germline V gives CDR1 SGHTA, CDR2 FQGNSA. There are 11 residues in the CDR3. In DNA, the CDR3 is TGTGCCAGCAGCTTAAATAGTCGGCAGTTCTTC. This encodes CASSLNSRQFF.

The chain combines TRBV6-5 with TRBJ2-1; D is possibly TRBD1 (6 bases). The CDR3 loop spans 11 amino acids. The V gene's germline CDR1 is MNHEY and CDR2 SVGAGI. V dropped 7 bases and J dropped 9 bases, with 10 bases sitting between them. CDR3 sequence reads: CASTTGIEQFF. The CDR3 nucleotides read TGTGCCAGCACAACAGGGATTGAGCAGTTCTTC.

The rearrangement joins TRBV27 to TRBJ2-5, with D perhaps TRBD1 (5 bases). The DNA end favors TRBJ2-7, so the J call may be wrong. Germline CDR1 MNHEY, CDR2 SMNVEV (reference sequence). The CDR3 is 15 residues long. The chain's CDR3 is CASGPQGADPYEQYF. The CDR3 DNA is TGTGCCAGCGGACCCCAGGGCGCAGACCCCTACGAGCAGTACTTC.

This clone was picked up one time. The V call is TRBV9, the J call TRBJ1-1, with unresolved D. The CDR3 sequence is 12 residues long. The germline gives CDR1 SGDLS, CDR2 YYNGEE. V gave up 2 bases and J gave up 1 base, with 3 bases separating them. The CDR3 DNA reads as TGTGCCAGCAGCGTGGCGAACACTGAAGCTTTCTTT. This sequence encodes CASSVANTEAFF.

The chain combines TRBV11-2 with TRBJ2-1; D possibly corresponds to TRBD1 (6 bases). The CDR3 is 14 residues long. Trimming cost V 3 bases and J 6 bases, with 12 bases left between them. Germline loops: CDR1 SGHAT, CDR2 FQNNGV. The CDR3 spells CASSFRTTGNEQFF. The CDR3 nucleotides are TGTGCCAGCAGCTTCCGGACGACAGGCAATGAGCAGTTCTTC.

CDR3 region: CSASRGSQHF. The CDR3 DNA sequence: TGCAGTGCCAGCAGGGGGTCCCAGCATTTT. The chain links TRBV20-1 to TRBJ1-5, with TRBD1 identical over 7 bases. Germline CDR1 DFQATT, CDR2 SNEGSKA (reference sequence). CDR3 length: 10 residues. Trimming at V came to 6 bases and at J to 11 bases, leaving 4 bases not matched to a gene.